This T cell receptor beta chain originates from a study of cytomegalovirus exposure and HLA in healthy donors. Study-level results: With high specificity and sensitivity, the classifier reportedly diagnosed cytomegalovirus status.

Vbeta (60) and Jbeta (13) primers were used in the PCR. Original methodology: Later work found 65 million to 90 million unique TCR beta chains, with some 11 million shared. Method: immunoSEQ multiplex PCR; TCRdb's copy keeps in-frame clones and lacks some. V, J and clone size reflect that table, while D and trimming were determined from the DNA. The table has approximately 90,000 clones, about 77% seen once. Looked up from germline, CDR1 is SSHAT and CDR2 is FNYEAQ (reference sequence). This CDR3 region has 18 residues. As for this clone: Antigen unknown.

Specimen: PBMCs. The genes are TRBV7-7 and TRBJ2-5; 8 nucleotides align to TRBD2. TRBJ2-7 explains the end of the DNA better; the J call may be wrong. This TCR came from a woman aged 40 to 50 in good health and CMV-seronegative. This chain's CDR3 is CASSPQGSRRGASYEQYF. The CDR3 region has the DNA TGTGCCAGCAGCCCACAAGGCAGTAGGCGGGGGGCCTCCTACGAGCAGTACTTC.